This is a list of T cell receptor beta chains from one sample in a study of OX40 agonist ivuxolimab in advanced cancers. The protocol was immunoSEQ multiplex PCR, while the TCRdb copy is restricted to in-frame clones and leaves out a portion. In the table there are about 70,000 clones, around 88% of which are singletons. Material: CD4+ or CD8+ T cells sorted from blood, obtained in a trial of the OX40 agonist ivuxolimab. The receptors were gathered from an adult with an advanced solid tumor such as melanoma, head and neck, liver or kidney cancer. Both conserved end residues are part of each CDR3.

v_call	cdr3_aa
TRBV4-3	CASSHDTSSGEAFF
TRBV5-1	CASSLGDNSPLHF
TRBV5-6	CASSRGGGYNEQFF
TRBV5-8	CASSLVGLAGEQFF
TRBV6-1	CASSFKQRLAYF
TRBV30	CAWRGGAGRTNTEAFF
TRBV5-1	CASSPDIAGGNTGELFF
TRBV7-2	CASSSPRGADEQFF
TRBV18	CASSPPGQGNTGELFF
TRBV7-9	CASSTTGTGSYEQYF
TRBV10-3	CATDGGQGRKTQYF
TRBV7-2	CASSPGTGGTNEQFF
TRBV6-5	CASRGQNTEAFF
TRBV6-5	CASGELYNEQFF
TRBV28	CASSPPNTEKLFF
TRBV2	CASNVAGTSQETQYF
TRBV21-1	CASSKKMGMWGKTGQDQPQHF
TRBV6-5	CASGRDPESTEAFF
TRBV7-2	CASSYLAPGQNYEQYF
TRBV10-3	CAISDPGQGAGTEAFF
TRBV19	CASSISLAGSNTGELFF
TRBV7-6	CASSRNPTQETQYF
TRBV9	CASSVVGGNNGLAGHNEQFF
TRBV7-9	CASSLGQGDGGELFF
TRBV9	CASSVGIDGSGATYEQYF
TRBV19	CASSTTGARTGELFF
TRBV9	CASSVNPGVWETQYF
TRBV20-1	CSAAGSYEQYF
TRBV30	CAWVYSAFGANVLTF
TRBV28	CASSSNNQETQYF
TRBV29-1	CSVEGTDYNEQFF
TRBV7-3	CASSPESYNEQFF
TRBV2	CASSGTLSGLNEKLFF
TRBV2	CASSLGRGGTGELFF
TRBV10-3	CAISDRRTGEETQYF
TRBV5-1	CASSLDGTSGTEAFF
TRBV7-2	CASSTGRSGEKLFF
TRBV9	CASSGGQGTSPLHF
TRBV6-5	CASSYLGRRAYGYTF
TRBV29-1	CSVDGGLKGSIYEQYF
TRBV4-1	CASSQRLAGEGNEQFF
TRBV6-5	CASSYSTSQSTDTQYF
TRBV11-1	CASGTGTLRRETQYF
TRBV11-2	CASSLDWAGEYTGELFF
TRBV27	CASSFTDSTYEQYF
TRBV4-2	CASSQISGTSGETQYF
TRBV5-1	CASSLYSGTGDEKLFF
TRBV7-3	CASSNSGGSYEQYF
TRBV10-3	CAISESGPLIYEQYF
TRBV5-1	CASSEPRDNTEAFF
TRBV10-3	CAIRQGAYEQYF